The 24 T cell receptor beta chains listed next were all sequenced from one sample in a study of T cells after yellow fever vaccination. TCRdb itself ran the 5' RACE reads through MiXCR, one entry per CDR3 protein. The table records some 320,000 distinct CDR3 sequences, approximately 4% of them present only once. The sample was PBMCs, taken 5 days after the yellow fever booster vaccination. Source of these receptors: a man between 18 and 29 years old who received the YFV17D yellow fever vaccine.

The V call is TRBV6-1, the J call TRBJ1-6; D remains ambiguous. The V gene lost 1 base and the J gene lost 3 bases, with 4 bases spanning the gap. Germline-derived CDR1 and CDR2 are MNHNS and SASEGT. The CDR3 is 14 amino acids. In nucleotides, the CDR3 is TGTGCCAGCAGTGAAGGGAACTATAATTCACCCCTCCACTTT. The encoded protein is CASSEGNYNSPLHF.

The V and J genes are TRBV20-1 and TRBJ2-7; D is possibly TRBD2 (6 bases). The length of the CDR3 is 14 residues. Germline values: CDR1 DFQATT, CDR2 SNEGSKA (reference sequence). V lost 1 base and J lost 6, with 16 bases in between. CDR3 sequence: CSARAPGRFREQYF. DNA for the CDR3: TGCAGTGCTAGAGCCCCAGGGAGGTTTCGCGAGCAGTACTTC.

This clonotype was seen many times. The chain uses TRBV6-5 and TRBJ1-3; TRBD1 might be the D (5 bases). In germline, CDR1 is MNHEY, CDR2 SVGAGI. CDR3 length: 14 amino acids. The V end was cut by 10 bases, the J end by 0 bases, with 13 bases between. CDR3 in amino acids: CATSTGASGNTIYF. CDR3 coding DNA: TGTGCCACCTCCACAGGCGCCTCTGGAAACACCATATATTTT.

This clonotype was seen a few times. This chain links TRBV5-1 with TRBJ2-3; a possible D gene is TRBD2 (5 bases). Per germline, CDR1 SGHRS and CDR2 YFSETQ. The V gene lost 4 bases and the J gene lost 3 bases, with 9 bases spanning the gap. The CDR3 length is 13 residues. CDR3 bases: TGCGCCAGCAGCACTCGGGAAACAGATACGCAGTATTTT. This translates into CASSTRETDTQYF.

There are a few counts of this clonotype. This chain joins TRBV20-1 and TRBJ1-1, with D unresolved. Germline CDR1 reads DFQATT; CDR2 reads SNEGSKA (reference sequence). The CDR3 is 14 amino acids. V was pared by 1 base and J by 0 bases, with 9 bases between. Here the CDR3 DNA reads TGCAGTGCTAGAGGAGACACCTTGAACACTGAAGCTTTCTTT. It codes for CSARGDTLNTEAFF.

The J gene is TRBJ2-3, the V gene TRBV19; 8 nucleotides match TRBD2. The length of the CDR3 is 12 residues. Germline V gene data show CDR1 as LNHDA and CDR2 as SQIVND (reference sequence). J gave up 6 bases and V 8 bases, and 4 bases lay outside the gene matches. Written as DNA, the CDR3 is TGTGCCAGTGACGGGGGGGCGGATACGCAGTATTTT. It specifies CASDGGADTQYF.

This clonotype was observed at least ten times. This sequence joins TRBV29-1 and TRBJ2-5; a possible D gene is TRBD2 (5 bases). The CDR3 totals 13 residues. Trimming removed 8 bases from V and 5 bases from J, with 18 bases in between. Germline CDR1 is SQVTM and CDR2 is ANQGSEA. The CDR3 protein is CSLSPTMGETQYF. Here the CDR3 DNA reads TGCAGCCTCTCACCGACTATGGGGGAGACCCAGTACTTC.

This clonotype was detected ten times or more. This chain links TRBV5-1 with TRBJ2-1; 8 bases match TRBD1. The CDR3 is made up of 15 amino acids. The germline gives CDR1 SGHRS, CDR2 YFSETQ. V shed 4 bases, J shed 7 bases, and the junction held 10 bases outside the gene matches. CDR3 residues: CASSGGQGVTNEQFF. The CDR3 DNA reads TGCGCCAGCAGCGGAGGACAGGGCGTGACGAATGAGCAGTTCTTC.

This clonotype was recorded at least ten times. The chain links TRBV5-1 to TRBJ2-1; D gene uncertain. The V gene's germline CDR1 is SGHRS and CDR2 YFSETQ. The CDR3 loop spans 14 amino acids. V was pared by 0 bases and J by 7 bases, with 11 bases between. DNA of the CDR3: TGCGCCAGCAGCTTGGTGGACCTCTCGAATGAGCAGTTCTTC. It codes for CASSLVDLSNEQFF. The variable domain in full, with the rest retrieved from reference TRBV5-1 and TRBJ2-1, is KAGVTQTPRYLIKTRGQQVTLSCSPISGHRSVSWYQQTPGQGLQFLFEYFSETQRNKGNFPGRFSGRQFSNSRSEMNVSTLELGDSALYLCASSLVDLSNEQFFGPGTRLTVL.

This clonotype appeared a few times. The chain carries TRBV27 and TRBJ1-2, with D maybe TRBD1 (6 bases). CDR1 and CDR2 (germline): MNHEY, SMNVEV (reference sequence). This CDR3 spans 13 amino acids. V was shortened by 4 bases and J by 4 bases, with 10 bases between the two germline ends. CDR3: CASSSHRAYGYTF. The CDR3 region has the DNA TGTGCCAGCAGTTCCCACAGGGCCTATGGCTACACCTTC.

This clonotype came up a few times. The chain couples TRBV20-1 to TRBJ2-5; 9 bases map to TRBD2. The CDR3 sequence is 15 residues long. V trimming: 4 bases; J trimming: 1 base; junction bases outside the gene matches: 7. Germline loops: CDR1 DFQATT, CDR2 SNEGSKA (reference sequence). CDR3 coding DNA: TGCAGTGCTAATAGGCCGACTAGCGGCCAAGAGACCCAGTACTTC. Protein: CSANRPTSGQETQYF.

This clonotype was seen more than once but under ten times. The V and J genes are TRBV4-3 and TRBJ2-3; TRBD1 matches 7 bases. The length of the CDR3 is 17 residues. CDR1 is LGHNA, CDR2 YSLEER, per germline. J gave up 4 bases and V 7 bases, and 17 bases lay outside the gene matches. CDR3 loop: CASTFRLDREVPDTQYF. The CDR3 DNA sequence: TGCGCCAGCACCTTTCGATTAGACAGGGAAGTCCCAGATACGCAGTATTTT.

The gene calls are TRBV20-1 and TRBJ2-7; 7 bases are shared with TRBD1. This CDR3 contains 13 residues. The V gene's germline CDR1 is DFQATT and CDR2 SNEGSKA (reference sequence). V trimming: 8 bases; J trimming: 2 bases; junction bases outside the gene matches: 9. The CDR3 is CSSRDRRTYEQYF. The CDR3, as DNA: TGCAGTTCCCGGGACAGAAGGACCTACGAGCAGTACTTC.

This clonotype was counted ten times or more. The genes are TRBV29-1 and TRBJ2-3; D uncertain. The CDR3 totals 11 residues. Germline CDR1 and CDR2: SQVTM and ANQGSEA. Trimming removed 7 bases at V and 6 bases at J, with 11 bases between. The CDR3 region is CSATFMDTQYF. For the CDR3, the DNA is TGCAGCGCGACCTTCATGGATACGCAGTATTTT.

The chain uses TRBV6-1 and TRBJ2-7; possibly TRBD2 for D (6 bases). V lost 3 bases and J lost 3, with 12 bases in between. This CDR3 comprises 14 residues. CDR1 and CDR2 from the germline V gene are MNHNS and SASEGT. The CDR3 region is CASSEGYGGYEQYV. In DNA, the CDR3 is TGTGCCAGCAGTGAGGGGTACGGGGGCTACGAGCAGTACGTC.

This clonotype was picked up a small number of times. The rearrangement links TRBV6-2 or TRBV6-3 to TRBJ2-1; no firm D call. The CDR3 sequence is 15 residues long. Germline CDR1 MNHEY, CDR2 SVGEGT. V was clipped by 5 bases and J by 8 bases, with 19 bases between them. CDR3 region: CASSRHLTLGHEQFF. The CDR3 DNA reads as TGTGCCAGCAGTCGCCACTTAACTCTAGGCCATGAGCAGTTCTTC.

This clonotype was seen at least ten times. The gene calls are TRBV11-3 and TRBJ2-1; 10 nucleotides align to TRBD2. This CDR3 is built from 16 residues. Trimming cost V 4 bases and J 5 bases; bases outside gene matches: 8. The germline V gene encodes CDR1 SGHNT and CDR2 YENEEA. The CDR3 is CASSSISGGDHNEQFF. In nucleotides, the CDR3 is TGTGCCAGCAGCTCGATCAGCGGGGGGGATCACAATGAGCAGTTCTTC.

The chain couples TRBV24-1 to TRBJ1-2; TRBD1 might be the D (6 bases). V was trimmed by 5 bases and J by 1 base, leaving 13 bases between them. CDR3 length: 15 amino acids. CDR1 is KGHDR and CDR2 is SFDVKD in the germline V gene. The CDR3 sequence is CATSGGRGYNYGYTF. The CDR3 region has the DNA TGTGCCACCAGTGGTGGCAGGGGTTATAACTATGGCTACACCTTC.

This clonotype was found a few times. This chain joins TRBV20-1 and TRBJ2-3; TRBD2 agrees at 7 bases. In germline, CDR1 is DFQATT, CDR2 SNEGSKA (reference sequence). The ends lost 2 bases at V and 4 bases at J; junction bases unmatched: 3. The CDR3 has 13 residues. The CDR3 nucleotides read TGCAGTGCTAGATCACTAGCGTCAGATACGCAGTATTTT. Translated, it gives CSARSLASDTQYF.

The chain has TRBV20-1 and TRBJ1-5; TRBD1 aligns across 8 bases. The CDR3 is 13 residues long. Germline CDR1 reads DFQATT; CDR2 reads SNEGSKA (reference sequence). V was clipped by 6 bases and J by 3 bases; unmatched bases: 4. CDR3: CSAMTGDNQPQHF. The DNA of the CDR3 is TGCAGTGCCATGACAGGGGACAATCAGCCCCAGCATTTT.

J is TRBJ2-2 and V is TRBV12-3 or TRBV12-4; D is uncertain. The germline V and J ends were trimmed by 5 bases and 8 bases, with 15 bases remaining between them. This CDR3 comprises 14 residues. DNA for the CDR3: TGTGCCAGCAGTCAAAGCCTTAAAACAGGGGAGCTGTTTTTT. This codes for CASSQSLKTGELFF.

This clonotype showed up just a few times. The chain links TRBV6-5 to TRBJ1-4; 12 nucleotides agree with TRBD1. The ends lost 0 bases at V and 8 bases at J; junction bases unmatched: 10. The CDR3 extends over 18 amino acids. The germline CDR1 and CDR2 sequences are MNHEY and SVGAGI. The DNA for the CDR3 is TGTGCCAGCAGTTACTCGATCGGGACAGGGGGCTATGGGGAAAAACTGTTTTTT. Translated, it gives CASSYSIGTGGYGEKLFF.

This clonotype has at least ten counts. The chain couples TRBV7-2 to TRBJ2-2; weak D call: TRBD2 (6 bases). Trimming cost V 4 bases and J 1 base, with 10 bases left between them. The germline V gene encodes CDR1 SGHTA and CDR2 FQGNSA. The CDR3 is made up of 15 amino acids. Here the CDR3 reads CASSWDSRNTGELFF. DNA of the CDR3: TGTGCCAGCAGCTGGGACTCCCGGAACACCGGGGAGCTGTTTTTT. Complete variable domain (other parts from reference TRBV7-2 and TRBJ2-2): GAGVSQSPSNKVTEKGKDVELRCDPISGHTALYWYRQSLGQGLEFLIYFQGNSAPDKSGLPSDRFSAERTGGSVSTLTIQRTQQEDSAVYLCASSWDSRNTGELFFGEGSRLTVL.

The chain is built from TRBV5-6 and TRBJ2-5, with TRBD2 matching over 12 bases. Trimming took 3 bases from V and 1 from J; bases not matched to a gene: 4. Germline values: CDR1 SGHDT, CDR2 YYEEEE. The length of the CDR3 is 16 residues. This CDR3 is CASSSRLAGAQETQYF. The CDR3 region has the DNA TGTGCCAGCAGCTCCAGACTAGCGGGGGCCCAAGAGACCCAGTACTTC.